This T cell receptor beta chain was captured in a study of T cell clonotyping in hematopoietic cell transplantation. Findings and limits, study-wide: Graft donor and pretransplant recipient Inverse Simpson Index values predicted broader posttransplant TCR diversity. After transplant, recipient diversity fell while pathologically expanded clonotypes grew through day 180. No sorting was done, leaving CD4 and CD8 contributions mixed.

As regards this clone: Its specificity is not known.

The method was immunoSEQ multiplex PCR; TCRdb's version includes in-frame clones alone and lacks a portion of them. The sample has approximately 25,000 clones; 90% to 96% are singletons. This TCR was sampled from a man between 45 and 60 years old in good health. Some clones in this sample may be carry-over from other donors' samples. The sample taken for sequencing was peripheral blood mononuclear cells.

The CDR3 loop reads CASSLTGSGNTEAFF. DNA for the CDR3: TGCGCCAGCAGCTTGACCGGGTCTGGGAACACTGAAGCTTTCTTT. The V and J genes are TRBV5-1 and TRBJ1-1; D not resolved. There are 15 residues in the CDR3. The germline gives CDR1 SGHRS, CDR2 YFSETQ. V was cut by 1 base and J by 1 base, with 11 bases left in between.